The 13 T cell receptor beta chains below were found in one sample sequenced in a study of T cells in localized non-small cell lung cancer. Produced via immunoSEQ multiplex PCR; TCRdb's table is partial and in-frame only. The sample holds 20,000 to 30,000 clones, around 85% seen once. Specimen: peripheral blood, collected before any cancer treatment. These receptors all come from a woman between 35 and 70 years old with stage I lung adenocarcinoma.

The chain combines TRBV5-1 with TRBJ2-7, with 8 bases matching TRBD2. In germline, CDR1 is SGHRS, CDR2 YFSETQ. V was pared by 3 bases and J by 3 bases, with 14 bases of the junction left unmatched. This CDR3 comprises 17 residues. CDR3 sequence reads: CASSSRGSGTKFYEQYF. The CDR3 region has the DNA TGCGCCAGCAGCTCGCGAGGTAGCGGGACCAAGTTCTACGAGCAGTACTTC.

V is TRBV7-2 and J is TRBJ1-5; possibly TRBD1 for D (6 bases). CDR3 length equals 14 residues. V was cut by 3 bases and J by 6 bases, with 12 bases left in between. Germline assignment: CDR1 SGHTA and CDR2 FQGNSA. CDR3 sequence (DNA): TGTGCCAGCAGCTTGGCAGGGGTAGCTCAGCCCCAGCATTTT. It encodes CASSLAGVAQPQHF.

This clone appeared a single time. This rearrangement joins TRBV10-2 to TRBJ1-1, with D unresolved. The CDR3 extends over 11 amino acids. V was pared by 7 bases and J by 6 bases, with 9 bases between. In germline, CDR1 is WSHSY, CDR2 SAAADI. The CDR3 sequence: CASTQSAEAFF. For the CDR3, the DNA is TGCGCCAGCACCCAGAGCGCTGAAGCTTTCTTT.

This rearrangement joins TRBV9 to TRBJ1-5; maybe TRBD1 (6 bases). The CDR3 sequence is 15 residues long. V lost 2 bases to trimming and J lost 7 bases, with 16 bases between them. Germline lookup yields CDR1 SGDLS and CDR2 YYNGEE. The CDR3 DNA sequence: TGTGCCAGCAGCGTCGGAGGGGGGTATGTCCAGCCCCAGCATTTT. Translation: CASSVGGGYVQPQHF.

The genes are TRBV19 and TRBJ1-1, with D perhaps TRBD1 (6 bases). The CDR3 totals 17 residues. The V gene's germline CDR1 is LNHDA and CDR2 SQIVND (reference sequence). Trimming left V 3 bases short and J 0 bases short, with 17 bases between. The CDR3 is CASSIPPGQTLNTEAFF. As DNA, the CDR3 is TGTGCCAGTAGTATTCCTCCCGGACAGACCCTGAACACTGAAGCTTTCTTT.

The V gene is TRBV5-4, the J gene TRBJ1-5; the D gene is possibly TRBD1 (5 bases). The germline V gene encodes CDR1 SGHNT and CDR2 YYREEE (reference sequence). CDR3 size: 13 residues. Trimming took off 4 bases at V and 4 bases at J, with 9 bases between the two ends. DNA for the CDR3: TGTGCCAGCAGCCAGGACAAAAATCAGCCCCAGCATTTT. Protein sequence: CASSQDKNQPQHF. Drawing the rest from reference TRBV5-4 and TRBJ1-5, the complete variable domain is ETGVTQSPTHLIKTRGQQVTLRCSSQSGHNTVSWYQQALGQGPQFIFQYYREEENGRGNFPPRFSGLQFPNYSSELNVNALELDDSALYLCASSQDKNQPQHFGDGTRLSIL.

The chain links TRBV18 to TRBJ1-5; D possibly corresponds to TRBD1 (6 bases). V dropped 5 bases and J dropped 2 bases, with 13 bases sitting between them. Per germline, CDR1 KGHSH and CDR2 LQKENI. The CDR3 covers 15 residues. The CDR3, as DNA: TGTGCCAGCTCAGCGGGGGCAGGGCGCAATCAGCCCCAGCATTTT. It specifies CASSAGAGRNQPQHF. The full variable domain, in which reference TRBV18 and TRBJ1-5 provide the parts outside the CDR3, is NAGVMQNPRHLVRRRGQEARLRCSPMKGHSHVYWYRQLPEEGLKFMVYLQKENIIDESGMPKERFSAEFPKEGPSILRIQQVVRGDSAAYFCASSAGAGRNQPQHFGDGTRLSIL.

V gene TRBV30 combines with J gene TRBJ1-5; D unclear. The ends were cut back, 0 bases at V and 5 bases at J, with 8 bases in the middle. The V gene's germline CDR1 is GTSNPN and CDR2 SVGIG (reference sequence). The CDR3 has 13 residues. In nucleotides, the CDR3 is TGTGCCTGGAGTGTAACCGGCGATCAGCCCCAGCATTTT. Its translation is CAWSVTGDQPQHF.

The CDR3 nucleotides read TGTGCCAGCAGGGATACTAGCGGGGACACAGATACGCAGTATTTT. Its translation is CASRDTSGDTDTQYF. This sequence joins TRBV6-4 and TRBJ2-3; TRBD2 matches 10 bases. CDR1 is MRHNA, CDR2 SNTAGT, per germline. With 6 bases clipped from V and 2 bases from J, the junction kept 5 bases outside the gene matches. The CDR3 is 15 amino acids.

The CDR3 protein is CASSQAEGSYEQYF. CDR3 bases: TGCGCCAGCAGCCAAGCGGAGGGTTCCTACGAGCAGTACTTC. The chain links TRBV4-1 to TRBJ2-7; TRBD2 is a possible D gene (6 bases). Trimming pared 1 base from V and 1 base from J, leaving 8 bases between. This CDR3 contains 14 residues. Germline CDR1 MGHRA, CDR2 YSYEKL.

This chain joins TRBV13 and TRBJ2-7; tentative D call: TRBD1 (6 bases). Germline CDR1 reads PRHDT; CDR2 reads FYEKMQ (reference sequence). CDR3 length equals 14 residues. V was cut by 4 bases and J by 2 bases, with 12 bases left in between. CDR3 in amino acids: CASSSTGLAYEQYF. The CDR3 DNA reads TGTGCCAGCAGCTCTACAGGGCTCGCCTACGAGCAGTACTTC. Full variable domain (rest looked up from reference TRBV13 and TRBJ2-7): AAGVIQSPRHLIKEKRETATLKCYPIPRHDTVYWYQQGPGQDPQFLISFYEKMQSDKGSIPDRFSAQQFSDYHSELNMSSLELGDSALYFCASSSTGLAYEQYFGPGTRLTVT.

The chain carries TRBV6-6 and TRBJ1-2; 9 bases match TRBD1. The CDR3 extends over 15 amino acids. The germline gives CDR1 MNHNY, CDR2 SVGAGI (reference sequence). J lost 5 bases, V lost 2 bases, and 6 bases had no gene match. CDR3 residues: CASSYAPGQGYGYTF. DNA of the CDR3: TGTGCCAGCAGTTACGCACCGGGACAGGGTTATGGCTACACCTTC.

The chain couples TRBV28 to TRBJ1-2; tentative D call: TRBD1 (6 bases). V was shortened by 3 bases and J by 0 bases, with 11 bases between the two germline ends. The CDR3 is made up of 15 amino acids. The germline gives CDR1 MDHEN, CDR2 SYDVKM. The CDR3 loop reads CASSFPTGANYGYTF. CDR3 nucleotide sequence: TGTGCCAGCAGTTTCCCGACAGGAGCTAACTATGGCTACACCTTC.